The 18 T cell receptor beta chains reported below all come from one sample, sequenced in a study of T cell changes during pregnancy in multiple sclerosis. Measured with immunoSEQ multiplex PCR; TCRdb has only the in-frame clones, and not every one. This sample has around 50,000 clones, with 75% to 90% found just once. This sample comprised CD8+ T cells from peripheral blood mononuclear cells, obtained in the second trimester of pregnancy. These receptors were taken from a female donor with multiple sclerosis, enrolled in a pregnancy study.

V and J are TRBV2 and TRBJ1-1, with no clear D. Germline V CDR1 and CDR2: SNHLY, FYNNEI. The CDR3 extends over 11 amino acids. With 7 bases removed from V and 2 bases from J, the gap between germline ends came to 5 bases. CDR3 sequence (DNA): TGTGCCAGCATGACAAACACTGAAGCTTTCTTT. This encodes CASMTNTEAFF.

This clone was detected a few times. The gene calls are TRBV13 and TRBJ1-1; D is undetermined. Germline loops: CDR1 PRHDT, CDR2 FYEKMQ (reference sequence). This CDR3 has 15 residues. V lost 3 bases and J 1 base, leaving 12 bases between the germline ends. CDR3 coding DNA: TGTGCCAGCAGCTTCCGTAACGGAGCGAACACTGAAGCTTTCTTT. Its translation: CASSFRNGANTEAFF.

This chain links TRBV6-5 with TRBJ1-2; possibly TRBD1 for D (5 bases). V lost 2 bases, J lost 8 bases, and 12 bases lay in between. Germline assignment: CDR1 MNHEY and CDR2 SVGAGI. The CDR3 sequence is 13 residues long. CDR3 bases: TGTGCCAGCAGTTACCAGGGAAACGGCGGCTACACCTTC. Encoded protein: CASSYQGNGGYTF.

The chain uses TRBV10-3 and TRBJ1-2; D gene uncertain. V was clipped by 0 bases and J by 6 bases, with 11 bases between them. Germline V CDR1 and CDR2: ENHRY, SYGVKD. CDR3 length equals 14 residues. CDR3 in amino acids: CAISESGGFNGYTF. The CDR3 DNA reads TGTGCCATCAGTGAGTCAGGAGGGTTCAATGGCTACACCTTC.

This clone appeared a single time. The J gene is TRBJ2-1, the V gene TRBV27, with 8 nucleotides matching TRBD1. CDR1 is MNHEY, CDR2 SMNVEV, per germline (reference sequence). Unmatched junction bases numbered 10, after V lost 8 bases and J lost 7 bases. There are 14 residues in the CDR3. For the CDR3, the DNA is TGTGCCAGCGGTTGGGACAGGAGAGGGAATGAGCAGTTCTTC. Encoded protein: CASGWDRRGNEQFF.

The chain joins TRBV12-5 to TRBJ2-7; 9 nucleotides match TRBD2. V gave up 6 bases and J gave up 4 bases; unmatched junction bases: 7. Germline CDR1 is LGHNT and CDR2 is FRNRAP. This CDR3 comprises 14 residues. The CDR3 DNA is TGTGCTAGTGGGGACCAGCGGGGGGCTTACGAGCAGTACTTC. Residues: CASGDQRGAYEQYF.

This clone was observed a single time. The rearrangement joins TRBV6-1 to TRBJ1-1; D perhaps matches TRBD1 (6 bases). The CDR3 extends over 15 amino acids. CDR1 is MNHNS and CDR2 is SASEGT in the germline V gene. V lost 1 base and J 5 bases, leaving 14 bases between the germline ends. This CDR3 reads CASSEGWGGWTEAFF. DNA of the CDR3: TGTGCCAGCAGTGAAGGGTGGGGGGGCTGGACTGAAGCTTTCTTT.

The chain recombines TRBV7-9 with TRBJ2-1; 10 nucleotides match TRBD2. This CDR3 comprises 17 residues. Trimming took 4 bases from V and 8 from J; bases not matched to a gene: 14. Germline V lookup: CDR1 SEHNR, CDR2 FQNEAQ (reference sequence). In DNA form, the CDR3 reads TGTGCCAGCAGCTCGACCCCCAAGCGGGGGGGCGGGGATGAGCAGTTCTTC. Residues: CASSSTPKRGGGDEQFF.

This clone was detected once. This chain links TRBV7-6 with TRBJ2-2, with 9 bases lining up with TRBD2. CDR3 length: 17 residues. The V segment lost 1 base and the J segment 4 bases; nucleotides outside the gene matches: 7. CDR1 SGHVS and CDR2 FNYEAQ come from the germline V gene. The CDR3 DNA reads TGTGCCAGCAGCTTAGAATCGGCGGGGGGGCGCACCGGGGAGCTGTTTTTT. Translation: CASSLESAGGRTGELFF.

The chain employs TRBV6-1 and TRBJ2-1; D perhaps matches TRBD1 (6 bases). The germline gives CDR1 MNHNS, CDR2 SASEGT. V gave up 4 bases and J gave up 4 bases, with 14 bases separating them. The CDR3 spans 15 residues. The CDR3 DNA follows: TGTGCCAGCAGTGGAGACTTGACAGGTTACAATGAGCAGTTCTTC. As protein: CASSGDLTGYNEQFF.

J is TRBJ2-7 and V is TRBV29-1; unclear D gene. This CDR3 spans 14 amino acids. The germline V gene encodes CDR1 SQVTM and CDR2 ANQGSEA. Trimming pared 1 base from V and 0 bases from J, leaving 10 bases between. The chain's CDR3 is CSVEAERSSYEQYF. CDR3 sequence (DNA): TGCAGCGTTGAAGCCGAGAGGAGCTCCTACGAGCAGTACTTC.

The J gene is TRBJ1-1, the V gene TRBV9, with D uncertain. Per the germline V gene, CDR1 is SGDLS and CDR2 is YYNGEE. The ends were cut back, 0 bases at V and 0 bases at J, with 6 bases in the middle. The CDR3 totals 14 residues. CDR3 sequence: CASSVGQMNTEAFF. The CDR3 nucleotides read TGTGCCAGCAGCGTAGGCCAGATGAACACTGAAGCTTTCTTT. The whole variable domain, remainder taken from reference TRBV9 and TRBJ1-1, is DSGVTQTPKHLITATGQRVTLRCSPRSGDLSVYWYQQSLDQGLQFLIQYYNGEERAKGNILERFSAQQFPDLHSELNLSSLELGDSALYFCASSVGQMNTEAFFGQGTRLTVV.

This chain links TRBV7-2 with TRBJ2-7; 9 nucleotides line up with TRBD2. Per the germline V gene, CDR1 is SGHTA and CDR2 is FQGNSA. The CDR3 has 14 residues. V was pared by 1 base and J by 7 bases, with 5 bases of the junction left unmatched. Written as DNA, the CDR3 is TGTGCCAGCAGCTTAGTTGGGGCGGGGGGGGAGCAGTACTTC. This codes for CASSLVGAGGEQYF.

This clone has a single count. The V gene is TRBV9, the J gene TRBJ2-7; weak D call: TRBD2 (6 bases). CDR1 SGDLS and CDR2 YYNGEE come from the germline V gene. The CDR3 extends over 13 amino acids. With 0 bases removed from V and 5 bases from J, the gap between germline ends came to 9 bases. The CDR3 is CASSVGGLNEQYF. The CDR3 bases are TGTGCCAGCAGCGTAGGGGGACTGAACGAGCAGTACTTC.

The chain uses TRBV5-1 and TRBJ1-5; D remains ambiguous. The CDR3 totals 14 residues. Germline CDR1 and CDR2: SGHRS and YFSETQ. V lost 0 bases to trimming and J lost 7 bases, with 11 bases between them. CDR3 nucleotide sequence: TGCGCCAGCAGCTTGGTGGGAGGGCGACAGCCCCAGCATTTT. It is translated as CASSLVGGRQPQHF.

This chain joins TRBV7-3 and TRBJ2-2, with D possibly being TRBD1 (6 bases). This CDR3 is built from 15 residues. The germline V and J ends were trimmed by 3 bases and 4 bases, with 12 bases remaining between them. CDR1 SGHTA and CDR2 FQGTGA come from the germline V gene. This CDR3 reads CASSFEDSLTGELFF. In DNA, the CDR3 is TGTGCCAGCAGCTTCGAGGACAGCCTCACCGGGGAGCTGTTTTTT.

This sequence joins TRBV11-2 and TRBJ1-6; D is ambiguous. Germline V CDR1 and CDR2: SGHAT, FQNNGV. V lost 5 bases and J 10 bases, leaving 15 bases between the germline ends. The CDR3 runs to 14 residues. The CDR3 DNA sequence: TGTGCCAGCAGCAGGACTGTAGATTACTCACCCCTCCACTTT. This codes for CASSRTVDYSPLHF. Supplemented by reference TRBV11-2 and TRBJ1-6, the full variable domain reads EAGVAQSPRYKIIEKRQSVAFWCNPISGHATLYWYQQILGQGPKLLIQFQNNGVVDDSQLPKDRFSAERLKGVDSTLKIQPAKLEDSAVYLCASSRTVDYSPLHFGNGTRLTVT.

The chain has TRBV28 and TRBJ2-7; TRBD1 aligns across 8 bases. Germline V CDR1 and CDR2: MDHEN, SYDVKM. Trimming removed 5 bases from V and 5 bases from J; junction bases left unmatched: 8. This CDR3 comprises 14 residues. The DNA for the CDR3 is TGTGCCAGCAGTACCGGGACAGGCAACCACGAGCAGTACTTC. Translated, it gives CASSTGTGNHEQYF.